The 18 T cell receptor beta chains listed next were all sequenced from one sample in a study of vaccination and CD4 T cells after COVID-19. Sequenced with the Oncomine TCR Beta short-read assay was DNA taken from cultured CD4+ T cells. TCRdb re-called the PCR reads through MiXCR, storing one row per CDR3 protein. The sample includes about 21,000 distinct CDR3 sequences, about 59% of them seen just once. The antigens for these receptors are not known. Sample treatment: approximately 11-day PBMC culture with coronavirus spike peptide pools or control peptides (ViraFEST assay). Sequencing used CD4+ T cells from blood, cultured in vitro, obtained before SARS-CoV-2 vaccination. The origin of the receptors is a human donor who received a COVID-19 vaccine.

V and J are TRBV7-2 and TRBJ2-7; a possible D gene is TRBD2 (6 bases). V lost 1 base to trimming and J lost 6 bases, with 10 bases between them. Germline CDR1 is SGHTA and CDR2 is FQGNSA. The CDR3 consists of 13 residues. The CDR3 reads CASSLGGDAEQYF. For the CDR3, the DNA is TGTGCCAGCAGCTTAGGGGGGGACGCCGAGCAGTACTTC.

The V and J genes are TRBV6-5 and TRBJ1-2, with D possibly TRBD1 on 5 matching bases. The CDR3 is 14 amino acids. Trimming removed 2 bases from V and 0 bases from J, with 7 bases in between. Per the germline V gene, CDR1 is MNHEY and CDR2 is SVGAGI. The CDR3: CASSYAGPNYGYTF. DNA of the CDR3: TGTGCCAGCAGTTACGCGGGGCCTAACTATGGCTACACCTTC.

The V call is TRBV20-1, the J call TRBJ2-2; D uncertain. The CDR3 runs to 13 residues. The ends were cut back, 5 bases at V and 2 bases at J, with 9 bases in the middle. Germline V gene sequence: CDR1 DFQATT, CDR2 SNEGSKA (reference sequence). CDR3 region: CSAPDGNTGELFF. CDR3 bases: TGCAGTGCTCCCGACGGTAACACCGGGGAGCTGTTTTTT.

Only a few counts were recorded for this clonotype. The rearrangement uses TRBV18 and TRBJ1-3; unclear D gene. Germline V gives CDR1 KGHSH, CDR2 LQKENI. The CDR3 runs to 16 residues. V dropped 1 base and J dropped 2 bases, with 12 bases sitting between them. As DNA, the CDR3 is TGTGCCAGCTCACCACGAAGAGAAGTCACTGGAAACACCATATATTTT. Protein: CASSPRREVTGNTIYF.

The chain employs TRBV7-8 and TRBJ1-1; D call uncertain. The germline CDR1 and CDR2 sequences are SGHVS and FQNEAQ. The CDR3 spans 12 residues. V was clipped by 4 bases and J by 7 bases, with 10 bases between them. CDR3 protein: CASSSRTHEAFF. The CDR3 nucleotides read TGTGCCAGCAGCTCCAGGACGCATGAAGCTTTCTTT.

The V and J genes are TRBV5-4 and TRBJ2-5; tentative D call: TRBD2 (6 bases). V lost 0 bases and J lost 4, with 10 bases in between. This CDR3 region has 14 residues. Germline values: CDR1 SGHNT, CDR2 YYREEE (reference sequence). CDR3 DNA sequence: TGTGCCAGCAGCTTGGTCGGACTATCAGAGACCCAGTACTTC. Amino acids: CASSLVGLSETQYF.

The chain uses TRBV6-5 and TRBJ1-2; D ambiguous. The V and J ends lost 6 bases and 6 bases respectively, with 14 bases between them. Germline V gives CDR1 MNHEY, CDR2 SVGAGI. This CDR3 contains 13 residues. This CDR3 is CASRYGGGDGYTF. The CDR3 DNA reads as TGTGCCAGCAGGTACGGAGGAGGCGATGGCTACACCTTC.

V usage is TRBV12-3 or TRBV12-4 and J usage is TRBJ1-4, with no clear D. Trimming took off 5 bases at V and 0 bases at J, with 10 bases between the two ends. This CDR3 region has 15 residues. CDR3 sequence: CASSRNGATNEKLFF. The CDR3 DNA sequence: TGTGCCAGCAGTCGAAACGGGGCAACTAATGAAAAACTGTTTTTT.

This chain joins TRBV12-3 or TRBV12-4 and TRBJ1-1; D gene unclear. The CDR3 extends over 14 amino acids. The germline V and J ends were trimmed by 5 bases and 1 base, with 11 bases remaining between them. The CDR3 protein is CASSLQETNTEAFF. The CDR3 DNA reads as TGTGCCAGCAGTCTCCAGGAGACGAACACTGAAGCTTTCTTT.

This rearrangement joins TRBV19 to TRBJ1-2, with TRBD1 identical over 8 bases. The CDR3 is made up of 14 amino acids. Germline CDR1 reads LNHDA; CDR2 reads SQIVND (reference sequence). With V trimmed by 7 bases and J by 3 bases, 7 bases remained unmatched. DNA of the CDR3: TGTGCCAGTAAGATGGGACAGGCGGACTATGGCTACACCTTC. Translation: CASKMGQADYGYTF.

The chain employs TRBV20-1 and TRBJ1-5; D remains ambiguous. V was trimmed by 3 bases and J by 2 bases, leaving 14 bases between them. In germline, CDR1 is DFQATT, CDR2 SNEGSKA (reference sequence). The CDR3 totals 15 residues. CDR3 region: CSASIQHDGNQPQHF. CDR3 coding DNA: TGCAGTGCTAGCATCCAACATGATGGCAATCAGCCCCAGCATTTT.

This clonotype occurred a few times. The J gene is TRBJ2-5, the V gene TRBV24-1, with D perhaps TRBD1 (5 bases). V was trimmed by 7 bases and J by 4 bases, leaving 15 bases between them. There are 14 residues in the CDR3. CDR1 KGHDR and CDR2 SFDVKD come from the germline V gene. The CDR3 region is CATSKGVWGETQYF. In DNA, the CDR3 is TGTGCCACCAGCAAAGGGGTTTGGGGAGAGACCCAGTACTTC.

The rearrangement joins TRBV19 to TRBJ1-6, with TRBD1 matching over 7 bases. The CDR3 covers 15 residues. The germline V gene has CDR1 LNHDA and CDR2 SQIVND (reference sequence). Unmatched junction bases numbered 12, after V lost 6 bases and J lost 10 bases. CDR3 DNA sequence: TGTGCCAGTAGCTATGACGACAGGGACACGTCACCCCTCCACTTT. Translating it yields CASSYDDRDTSPLHF.

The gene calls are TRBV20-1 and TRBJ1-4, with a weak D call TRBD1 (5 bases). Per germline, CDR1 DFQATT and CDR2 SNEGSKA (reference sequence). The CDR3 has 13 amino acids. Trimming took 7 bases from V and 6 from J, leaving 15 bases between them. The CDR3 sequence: CSVLGREDEKLFF. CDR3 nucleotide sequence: TGCAGTGTCCTGGGCAGGGAGGATGAAAAACTGTTTTTT.

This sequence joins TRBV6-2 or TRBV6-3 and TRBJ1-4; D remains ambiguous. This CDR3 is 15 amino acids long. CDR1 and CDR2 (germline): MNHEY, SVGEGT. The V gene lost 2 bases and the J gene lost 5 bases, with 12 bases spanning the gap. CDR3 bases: TGTGCCAGCAGTTACGTCCCGGGTAGGAATGAAAAACTGTTTTTT. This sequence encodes CASSYVPGRNEKLFF.

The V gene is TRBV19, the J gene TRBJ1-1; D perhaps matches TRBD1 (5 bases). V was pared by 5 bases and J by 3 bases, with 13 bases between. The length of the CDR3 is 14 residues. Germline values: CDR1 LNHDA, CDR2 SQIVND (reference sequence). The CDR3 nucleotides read TGTGCCAGTAGTTTGCAGGGTGGGGACACTGAAGCTTTCTTT. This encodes CASSLQGGDTEAFF.

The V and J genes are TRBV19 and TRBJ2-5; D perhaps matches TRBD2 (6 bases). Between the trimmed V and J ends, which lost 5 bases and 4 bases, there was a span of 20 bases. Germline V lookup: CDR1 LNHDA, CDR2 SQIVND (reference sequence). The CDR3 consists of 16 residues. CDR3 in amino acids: CASSRILGAGRETQYF. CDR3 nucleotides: TGTGCCAGTAGTCGCATCCTAGGAGCGGGTCGAGAGACCCAGTACTTC.

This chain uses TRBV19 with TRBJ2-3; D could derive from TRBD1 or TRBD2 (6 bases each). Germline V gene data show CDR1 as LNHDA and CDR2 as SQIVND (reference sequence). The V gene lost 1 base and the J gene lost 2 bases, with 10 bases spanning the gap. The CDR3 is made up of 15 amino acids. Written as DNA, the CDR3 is TGTGCCAGTAGTATAGGGGGGGCAGTCACAGATACGCAGTATTTT. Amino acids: CASSIGGAVTDTQYF. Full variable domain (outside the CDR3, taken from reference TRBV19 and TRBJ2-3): DGGITQSPKYLFRKEGQNVTLSCEQNLNHDAMYWYRQDPGQGLRLIYYSQIVNDFQKGDIAEGYSVSREKKESFPLTVTSAQKNPTAFYLCASSIGGAVTDTQYFGPGTRLTVL.